This TCR beta chain was obtained from a study of blood T cells in healthy people across ages. This clonotype has just a few counts. The use of a sample-barcoded 5' primer and a J-beta primer mix characterized a second PCR of roughly 7 to 11 cycles. TCRdb ran MiXCR on the 5' RACE reads and lists one entry per CDR3 protein. The data show some 1.6 million distinct CDR3 sequences, roughly 32% seen once. Every sample gave at least 5 micrograms of total RNA when it was extracted. The V end lost 4 bases, the J end lost 10 bases, and 23 bases lay between the germline ends. Looked up from germline, CDR1 is MNHNS and CDR2 is SASEGT. This CDR3 comprises 16 residues.

The chain recombines TRBV6-1 with TRBJ1-5; no clear D. Sequenced sample: blood. The sequence derives from a woman in her twenties or thirties in good health. This CDR3 reads CASSGDRSARGIPQHF. The CDR3 bases are TGTGCCAGCAGTGGTGATCGTTCCGCACGAGGGATACCCCAGCATTTT.